The clone carrying this T cell receptor beta chain was observed at least ten times. Read sequence stops 3 residues before the CDR3 end, and the germline J gene provides the missing end. V lost 7 bases, J lost 0 bases, and 18 bases lay in between. The CDR3 loop spans 16 amino acids. This sample was included in a study of T cell clonality in common variable immunodeficiency. Data came from immunoSEQ multiplex PCR; TCRdb stores just in-frame clones and leaves some out. The counts give 40,000 to 55,000 clones, none of them seen only once; 10% is held by the top ten. This receptor was taken from a person between 18 and 69 years old in good health. The sequencing sample was made of peripheral blood mononuclear cells. This chain links TRBV12-3 or TRBV12-4 with TRBJ2-5; maybe TRBD1 (6 bases). The CDR3 here is CASKPVTGSNQETQYF. The sequenced CDR3 bases are TGTGCCAGCAAGCCAGTTACAGGGAGTAACCAAGAGACC.